These 12 T cell receptor beta chains were all obtained from the same sample, sequenced in a study of T-cell reconstitution after alpha-beta-depleted transplantation in children. Unique molecular identifiers were incorporated when the TCRbeta library was constructed. One entry per CDR3 protein, called by TCRdb with MiXCR from the PCR reads. The profile shows under 750,000 distinct CDR3 sequences, 23% of them singletons. The specimen was PBMCs, mostly from graft donor cells, collected 360 days after TCRalphabeta/CD19-depleted stem cell transplant. These receptor sequences come from a boy in the first two years of life who had a stem cell transplant for acute myeloid leukemia, so the T cells may come from the graft donor.

This clonotype has more than one count but fewer than ten. CDR3: CSASSGTRGNTEAFF. For the CDR3, the DNA is TGCAGTGCTAGTTCCGGGACAAGGGGGAACACTGAAGCTTTCTTT. This rearrangement joins TRBV20-1 to TRBJ1-1, with D possibly being TRBD1 (6 bases). The CDR3 runs to 15 residues. Looked up from germline, CDR1 is DFQATT and CDR2 is SNEGSKA (reference sequence). V lost 3 bases and J 1 base, leaving 15 bases between the germline ends.

The chain recombines TRBV18 with TRBJ2-3; D might be TRBD1 or TRBD2, each matching 5 bases. V was pared by 3 bases and J by 2 bases, with 6 bases between. CDR1 KGHSH and CDR2 LQKENI come from the germline V gene. The CDR3 totals 13 residues. CDR3 region: CASSPGTTDTQYF. CDR3 nucleotide sequence: TGTGCCAGCTCACCCGGGACCACAGATACGCAGTATTTT.

This clonotype was counted ten times or more. V gene TRBV12-3 or TRBV12-4 combines with J gene TRBJ2-7; 8 nucleotides match TRBD1. The CDR3 is 12 amino acids. The J segment lost 9 bases and the V segment lost 6 bases, leaving 7 bases of the junction unmatched. CDR3 DNA sequence: TGTGCCAGCAGCGACAGACAGGGGCGGCAGTACGTC. Its translation: CASSDRQGRQYV.

V usage is TRBV28 and J usage is TRBJ2-1; D unresolved. Per germline, CDR1 MDHEN and CDR2 SYDVKM. This CDR3 contains 13 residues. V lost 3 bases and J 6 bases, leaving 9 bases between the germline ends. The CDR3 DNA is TGTGCCAGCAGTTTGAGCATAACCAATGAGCAGTTCTTC. This encodes CASSLSITNEQFF.

The chain combines TRBV24-1 with TRBJ2-5; 7 bases align to TRBD1. Germline V gives CDR1 KGHDR, CDR2 SFDVKD. The V gene end was trimmed by 3 bases and the J gene end by 4 bases; junction bases not matched to a gene: 7. The CDR3 consists of 15 residues. CDR3 in amino acids: CATSDPRQGAETQYF. The DNA for the CDR3 is TGTGCCACCAGTGATCCACGACAGGGTGCAGAGACCCAGTACTTC.

This clonotype was counted at least ten times. V usage is TRBV20-1 and J usage is TRBJ2-5; the match to TRBD2 covers 9 bases. The CDR3 totals 15 residues. In germline, CDR1 is DFQATT, CDR2 SNEGSKA (reference sequence). The trim removed 3 bases at V and 3 bases at J, leaving 8 bases unmatched. CDR3 in DNA: TGCAGTGCTAGTAAATCCTCTAGCGGGAAAGAGACCCAGTACTTC. It specifies CSASKSSSGKETQYF.

This clonotype was seen repeatedly, ten times or more. The V call is TRBV9, the J call TRBJ1-2, with 9 bases lining up with TRBD1. The V gene's germline CDR1 is SGDLS and CDR2 YYNGEE. This CDR3 comprises 18 residues. J was trimmed by 3 bases and V by 3 bases; bases with no gene match: 15. CDR3 in DNA: TGTGCCAGCAGCGCCCACCACAGGGGGCCAGGGATGTACTATGGCTACACCTTC. As protein: CASSAHHRGPGMYYGYTF.

Only a few counts were recorded for this clonotype. This sequence joins TRBV20-1 and TRBJ2-1, with 8 bases identical to TRBD2. This CDR3 spans 14 amino acids. CDR1 DFQATT and CDR2 SNEGSKA come from the germline V gene (reference sequence). V lost 7 bases and J lost 6; bases outside the gene matches: 11. CDR3 sequence reads: CSVGGAAIFNEQFF. The CDR3 DNA sequence: TGCAGTGTCGGGGGGGCCGCTATATTCAATGAGCAGTTCTTC.

This rearrangement joins TRBV9 to TRBJ1-2; 8 nucleotides match TRBD1. Germline-derived CDR1 and CDR2 are SGDLS and YYNGEE. V lost 2 bases to trimming and J lost 3 bases; unmatched junction nucleotides: 6. The CDR3 has 15 amino acids. The CDR3 DNA is TGTGCCAGCAGCGTGGGAGGACAGGGACACTATGGCTACACCTTC. Protein: CASSVGGQGHYGYTF.

This clonotype was seen more than once but under ten times. The gene calls are TRBV12-3 or TRBV12-4 and TRBJ2-1; 9 bases are shared with TRBD2. The V gene end was trimmed by 6 bases and the J gene end by 9 bases; junction bases not matched to a gene: 12. The CDR3 totals 15 residues. The CDR3 DNA reads as TGTGCCAGCAGCCCCCCTAGCGGGGAGGTGGGTGAGCAGTTCTTC. Protein product: CASSPPSGEVGEQFF.

This chain connects TRBV12-3 or TRBV12-4 to TRBJ2-7; no clear D. The CDR3 has 13 amino acids. The germline V and J ends were trimmed by 3 bases and 3 bases, with 9 bases remaining between them. The CDR3 nucleotides are TGTGCCAGCAGTTTTTGGGCCAACTACGAGCAGTACTTC. Encoded protein: CASSFWANYEQYF.

This clonotype was found a few times. The chain has TRBV12-3 or TRBV12-4 and TRBJ1-5, with D possibly matching TRBD1 (6 bases). The CDR3 runs 16 residues. The V end was cut by 6 bases, the J end by 3 bases, with 18 bases between. The CDR3 DNA sequence: TGTGCCAGCAGCACCACCCCGGGACACCTCAATCAGCCCCAGCATTTT. Residues: CASSTTPGHLNQPQHF.